This entry concerns a single T cell receptor (beta chain). V was clipped by 2 bases and J by 7 bases, with 12 bases between them. Germline V lookup: CDR1 GTSNPN, CDR2 SVGIG (reference sequence). The CDR3 loop spans 13 amino acids. This entry belongs to a study of CD8 T cells in Susac syndrome. Random hexamers were used to reverse transcribe the RNA input (about 0.5 to 1 ug). Amplification of TCR beta CDR3 by immunoSEQ multiplex PCR spanned 54 Vbeta and 13 Jbeta. A single record per CDR3 protein comes from TCRdb applying MiXCR to the immunoSEQ multiplex PCR reads. This sample has about 120,000 distinct CDR3 sequences; 94% occur once, and the top ten carry approximately 0.089%. The authors carried out high-throughput sequencing of TCR beta. They applied it to CD8+ and CD4+ T cells obtained from blood. Healthy donors, matched for age and sex, constituted the control group. The CD8+ and CD4+ T cells were negatively isolated, with the TEMRA cells enriched by FACS.

Material for sequencing was CD4+ T cells from PBMCs. The gene calls are TRBV30 and TRBJ1-5; D is unclear. The receptor was isolated from a human donor in good health. CDR3 sequence (DNA): TGTGCCTGGAGTTCGGCGGCATCACAGCCCCAGCATTTT. This translates into CAWSSAASQPQHF. Based on the CDR3 plus reference TRBV30 and TRBJ1-5, the full variable domain is SQTIHQWPATLVQPVGSPLSLECTVEGTSNPNLYWYRQAAGRGLQLLFYSVGIGQISSEVPQNLSASRPQDRQFILSSKKLLLSDSGFYLCAWSSAASQPQHFGDGTRLSIL.